The source of this T cell receptor beta chain is a study of response to subunit inactivated influenza vaccine. The germline V gene has CDR1 SGHRS and CDR2 YFSETQ. V lost 3 bases, J lost 6 bases, and 6 bases stayed unmatched. This CDR3 contains 15 residues. TCRdb re-derived calls from the RT-PCR reads in MiXCR, one entry per CDR3 protein. The profile shows some 550,000 distinct CDR3 sequences, roughly a quarter of them singletons. This same sample was also taken into another study, of T cells expressing NK-cell markers. From that report: As the method of synthesis, 5'RACE template switching with UMIs yielded TCR beta cDNA. The study found dominant NKG2C+ clonotypes at about 1.0-8% of CD8+ T cells in roughly six donors.

The receptor comes from a man aged 50 or older who received an inactivated influenza vaccine. The chain links TRBV5-1 to TRBJ1-6; TRBD1 matches at 7 bases. The sequenced sample was CD4+ T cells sorted from PBMCs, obtained less than 13 days after vaccination. The CDR3 is CASSSGQELNSPLHF. As DNA, the CDR3 is TGCGCCAGCAGCTCCGGACAGGAGCTTAATTCACCCCTCCACTTT.